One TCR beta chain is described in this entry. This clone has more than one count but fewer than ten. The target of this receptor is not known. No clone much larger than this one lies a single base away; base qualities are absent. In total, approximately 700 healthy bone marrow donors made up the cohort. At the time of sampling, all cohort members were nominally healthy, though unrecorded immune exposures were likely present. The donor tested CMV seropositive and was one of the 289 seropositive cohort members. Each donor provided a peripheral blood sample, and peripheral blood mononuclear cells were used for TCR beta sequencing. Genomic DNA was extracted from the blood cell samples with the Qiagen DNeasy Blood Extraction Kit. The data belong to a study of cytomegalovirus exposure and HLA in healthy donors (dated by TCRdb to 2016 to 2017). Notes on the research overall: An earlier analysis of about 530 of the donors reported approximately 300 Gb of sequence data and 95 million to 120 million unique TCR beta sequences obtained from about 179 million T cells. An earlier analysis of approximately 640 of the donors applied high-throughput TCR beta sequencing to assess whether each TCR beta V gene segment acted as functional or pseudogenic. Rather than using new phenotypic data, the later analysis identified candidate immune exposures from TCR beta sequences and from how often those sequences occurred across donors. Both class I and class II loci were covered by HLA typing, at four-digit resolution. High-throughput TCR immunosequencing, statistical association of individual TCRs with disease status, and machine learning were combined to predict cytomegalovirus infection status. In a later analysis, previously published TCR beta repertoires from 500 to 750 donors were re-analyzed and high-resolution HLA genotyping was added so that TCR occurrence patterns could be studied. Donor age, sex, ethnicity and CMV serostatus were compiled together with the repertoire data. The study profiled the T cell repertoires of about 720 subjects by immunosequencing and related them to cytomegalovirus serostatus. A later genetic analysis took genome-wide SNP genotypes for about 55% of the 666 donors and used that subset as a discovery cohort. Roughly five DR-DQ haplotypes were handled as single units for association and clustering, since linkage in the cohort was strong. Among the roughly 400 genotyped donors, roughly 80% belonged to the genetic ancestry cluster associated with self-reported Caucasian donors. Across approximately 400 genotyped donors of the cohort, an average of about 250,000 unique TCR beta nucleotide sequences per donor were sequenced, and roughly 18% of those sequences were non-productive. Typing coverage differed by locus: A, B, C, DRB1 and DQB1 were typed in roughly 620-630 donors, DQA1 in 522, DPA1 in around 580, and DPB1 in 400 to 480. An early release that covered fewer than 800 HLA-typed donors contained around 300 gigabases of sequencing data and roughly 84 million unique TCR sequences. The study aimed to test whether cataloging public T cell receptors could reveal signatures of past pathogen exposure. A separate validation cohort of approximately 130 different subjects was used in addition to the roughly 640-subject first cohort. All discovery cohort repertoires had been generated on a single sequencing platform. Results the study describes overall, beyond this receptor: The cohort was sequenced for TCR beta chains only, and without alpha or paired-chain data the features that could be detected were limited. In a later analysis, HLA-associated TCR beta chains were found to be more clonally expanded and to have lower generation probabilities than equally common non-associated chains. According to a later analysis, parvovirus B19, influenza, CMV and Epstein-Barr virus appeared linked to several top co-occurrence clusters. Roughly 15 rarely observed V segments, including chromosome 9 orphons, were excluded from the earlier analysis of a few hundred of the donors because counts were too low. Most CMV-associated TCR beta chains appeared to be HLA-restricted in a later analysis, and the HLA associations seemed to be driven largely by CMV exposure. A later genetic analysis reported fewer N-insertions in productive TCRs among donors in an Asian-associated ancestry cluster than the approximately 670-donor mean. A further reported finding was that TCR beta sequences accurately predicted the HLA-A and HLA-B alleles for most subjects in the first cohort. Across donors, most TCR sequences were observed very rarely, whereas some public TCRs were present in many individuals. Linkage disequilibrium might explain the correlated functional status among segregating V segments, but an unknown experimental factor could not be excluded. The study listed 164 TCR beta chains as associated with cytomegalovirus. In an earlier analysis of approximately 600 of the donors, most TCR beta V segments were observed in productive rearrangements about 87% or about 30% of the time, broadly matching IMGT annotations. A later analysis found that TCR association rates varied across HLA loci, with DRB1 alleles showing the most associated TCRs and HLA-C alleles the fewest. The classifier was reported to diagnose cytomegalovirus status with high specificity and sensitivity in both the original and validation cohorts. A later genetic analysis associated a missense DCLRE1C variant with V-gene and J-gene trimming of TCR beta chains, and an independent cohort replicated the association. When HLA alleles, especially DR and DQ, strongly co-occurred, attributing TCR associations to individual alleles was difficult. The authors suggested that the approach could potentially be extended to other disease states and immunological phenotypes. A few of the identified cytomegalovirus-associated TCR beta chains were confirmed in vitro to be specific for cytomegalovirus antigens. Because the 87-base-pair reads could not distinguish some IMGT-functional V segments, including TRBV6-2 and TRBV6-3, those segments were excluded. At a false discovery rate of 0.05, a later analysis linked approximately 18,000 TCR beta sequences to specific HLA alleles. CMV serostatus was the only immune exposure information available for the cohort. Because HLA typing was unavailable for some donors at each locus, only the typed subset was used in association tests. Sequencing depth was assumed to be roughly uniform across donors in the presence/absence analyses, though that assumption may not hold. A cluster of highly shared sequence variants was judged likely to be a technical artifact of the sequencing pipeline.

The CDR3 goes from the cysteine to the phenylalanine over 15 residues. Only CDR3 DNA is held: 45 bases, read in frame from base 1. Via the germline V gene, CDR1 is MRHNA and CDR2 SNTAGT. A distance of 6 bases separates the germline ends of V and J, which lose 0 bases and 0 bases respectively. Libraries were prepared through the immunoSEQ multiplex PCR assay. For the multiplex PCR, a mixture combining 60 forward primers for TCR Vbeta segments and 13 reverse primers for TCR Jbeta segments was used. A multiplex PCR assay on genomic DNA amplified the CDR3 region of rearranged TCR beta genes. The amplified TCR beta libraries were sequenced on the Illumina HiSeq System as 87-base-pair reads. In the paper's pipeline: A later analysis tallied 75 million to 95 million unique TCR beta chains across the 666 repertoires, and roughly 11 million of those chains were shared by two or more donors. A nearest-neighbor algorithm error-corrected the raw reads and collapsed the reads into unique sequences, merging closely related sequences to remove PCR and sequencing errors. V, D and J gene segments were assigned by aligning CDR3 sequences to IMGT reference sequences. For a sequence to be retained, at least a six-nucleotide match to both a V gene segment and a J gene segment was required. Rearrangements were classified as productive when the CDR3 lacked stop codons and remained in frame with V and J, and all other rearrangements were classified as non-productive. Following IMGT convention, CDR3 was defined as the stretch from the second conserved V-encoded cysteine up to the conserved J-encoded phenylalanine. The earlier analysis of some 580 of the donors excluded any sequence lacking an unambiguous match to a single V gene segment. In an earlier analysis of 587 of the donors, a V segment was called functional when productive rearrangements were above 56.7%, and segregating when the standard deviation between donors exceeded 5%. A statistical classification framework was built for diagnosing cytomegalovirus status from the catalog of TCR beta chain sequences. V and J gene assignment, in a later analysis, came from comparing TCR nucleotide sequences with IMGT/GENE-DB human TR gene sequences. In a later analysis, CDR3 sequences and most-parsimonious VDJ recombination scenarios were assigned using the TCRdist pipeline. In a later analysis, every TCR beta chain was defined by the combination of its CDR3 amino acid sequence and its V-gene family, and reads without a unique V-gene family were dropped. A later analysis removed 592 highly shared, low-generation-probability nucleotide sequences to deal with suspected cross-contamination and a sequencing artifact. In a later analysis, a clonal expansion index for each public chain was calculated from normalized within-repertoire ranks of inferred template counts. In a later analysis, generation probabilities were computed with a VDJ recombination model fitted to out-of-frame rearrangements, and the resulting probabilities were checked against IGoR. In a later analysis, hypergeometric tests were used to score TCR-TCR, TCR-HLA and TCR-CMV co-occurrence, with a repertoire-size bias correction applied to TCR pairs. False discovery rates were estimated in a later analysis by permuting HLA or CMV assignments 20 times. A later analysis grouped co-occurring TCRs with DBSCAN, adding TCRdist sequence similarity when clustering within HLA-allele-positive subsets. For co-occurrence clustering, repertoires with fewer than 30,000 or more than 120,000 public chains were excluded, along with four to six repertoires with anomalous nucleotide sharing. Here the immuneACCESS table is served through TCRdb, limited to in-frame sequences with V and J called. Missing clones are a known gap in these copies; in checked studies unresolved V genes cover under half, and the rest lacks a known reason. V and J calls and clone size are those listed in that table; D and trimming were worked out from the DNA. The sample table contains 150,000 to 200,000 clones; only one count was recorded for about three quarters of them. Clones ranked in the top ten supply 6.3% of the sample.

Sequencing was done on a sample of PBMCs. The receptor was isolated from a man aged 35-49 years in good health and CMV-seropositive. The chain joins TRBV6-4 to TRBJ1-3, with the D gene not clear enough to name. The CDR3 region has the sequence CASSDSADSGNTIYF. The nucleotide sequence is TGTGCCAGCAGTGACTCAGCTGACTCTGGAAACACCATATATTTT.